This entry describes one T cell receptor (beta chain). The data originate from a study of shared clonotypes between healthy human individuals. CDR1 SGHNT and CDR2 YYREEE come from the germline V gene (reference sequence). The length of the CDR3 is 16 residues. Trimming cost V 3 bases and J 4 bases, with 19 bases left between them. CD45RO-negative cells were positively selected for CCR7, leaving out terminally differentiated effector memory CD45RA+ cells. TCRdb keeps only in-frame clones here, not all; method: immunoSEQ multiplex PCR. This sample yields 2 million to 2.5 million clones, of which just under 95% are seen a single time; roughly 1% belongs to the top ten.

The specimen was naive CD8+ T cells sorted from blood. The receptor's source is a man aged 18 to 35 in good health. The V and J genes are TRBV5-4 and TRBJ1-1; possible D gene TRBD1, 5 bases. The CDR3 is CASSWDRRAGFTEAFF. The CDR3 nucleotides are TGTGCCAGCAGCTGGGACCGGAGGGCAGGGTTCACTGAAGCTTTCTTT. Variable domain in full (rest from reference TRBV5-4 and TRBJ1-1): ETGVTQSPTHLIKTRGQQVTLRCSSQSGHNTVSWYQQALGQGPQFIFQYYREEENGRGNFPPRFSGLQFPNYSSELNVNALELDDSALYLCASSWDRRAGFTEAFFGQGTRLTVV.